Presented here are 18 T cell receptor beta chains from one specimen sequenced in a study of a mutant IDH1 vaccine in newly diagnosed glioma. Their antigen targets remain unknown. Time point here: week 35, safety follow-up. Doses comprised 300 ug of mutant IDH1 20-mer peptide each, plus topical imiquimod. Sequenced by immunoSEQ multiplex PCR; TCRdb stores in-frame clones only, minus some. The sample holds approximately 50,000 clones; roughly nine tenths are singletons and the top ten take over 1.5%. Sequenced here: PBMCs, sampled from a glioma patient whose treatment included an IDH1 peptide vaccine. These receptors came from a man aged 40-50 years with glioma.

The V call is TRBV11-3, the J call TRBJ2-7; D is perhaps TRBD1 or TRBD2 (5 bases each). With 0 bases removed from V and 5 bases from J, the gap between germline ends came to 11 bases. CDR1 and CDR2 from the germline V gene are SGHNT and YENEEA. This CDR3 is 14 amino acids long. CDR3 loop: CASSLESGAHEQYF. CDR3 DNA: TGTGCCAGCAGCTTAGAGTCCGGGGCCCACGAGCAGTACTTC.

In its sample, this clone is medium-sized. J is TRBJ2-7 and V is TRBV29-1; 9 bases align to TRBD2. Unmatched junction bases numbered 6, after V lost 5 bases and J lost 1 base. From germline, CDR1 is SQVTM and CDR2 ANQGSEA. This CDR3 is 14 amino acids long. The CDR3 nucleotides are TGCAGCGTTAACCCCAGCGGGAGGTCCTACGAGCAGTACTTC. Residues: CSVNPSGRSYEQYF.

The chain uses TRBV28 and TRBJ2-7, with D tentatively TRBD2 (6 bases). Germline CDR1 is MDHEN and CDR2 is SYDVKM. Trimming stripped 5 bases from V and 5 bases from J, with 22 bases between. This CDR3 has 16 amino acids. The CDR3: CASSTPQSSVLNEQYF. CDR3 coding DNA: TGTGCCAGCAGTACCCCTCAGTCTAGCGTTCTTAACGAGCAGTACTTC.

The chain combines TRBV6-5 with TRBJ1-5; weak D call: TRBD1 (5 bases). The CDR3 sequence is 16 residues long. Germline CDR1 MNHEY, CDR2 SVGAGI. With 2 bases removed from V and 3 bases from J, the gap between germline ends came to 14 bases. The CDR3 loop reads CASSYVPPGNNQPQHF. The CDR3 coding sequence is TGTGCCAGCAGTTACGTTCCCCCAGGGAACAATCAGCCCCAGCATTTT.

CDR3 amino acids: CASSPRQGDEQYF. The CDR3 DNA reads as TGTGCCAGCTCACCCCGCCAAGGTGACGAGCAGTACTTC. This chain joins TRBV18 and TRBJ2-7; D ambiguous. CDR1 is KGHSH, CDR2 LQKENI, per germline. CDR3 length equals 13 residues. The V and J ends lost 3 bases and 5 bases respectively, with 11 bases between them. The full variable domain, in which reference TRBV18 and TRBJ2-7 provide the parts outside the CDR3, is NAGVMQNPRHLVRRRGQEARLRCSPMKGHSHVYWYRQLPEEGLKFMVYLQKENIIDESGMPKERFSAEFPKEGPSILRIQQVVRGDSAAYFCASSPRQGDEQYFGPGTRLTVT.

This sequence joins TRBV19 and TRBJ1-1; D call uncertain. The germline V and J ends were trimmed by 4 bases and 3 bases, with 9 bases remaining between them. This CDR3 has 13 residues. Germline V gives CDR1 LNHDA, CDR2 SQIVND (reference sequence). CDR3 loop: CASSTLLDTEAFF. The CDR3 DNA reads TGTGCCAGTAGTACTCTTCTGGACACTGAAGCTTTCTTT.

CDR3 in amino acids: CASSFTSFYEQYF. In nucleotides, the CDR3 is TGTGCCAGCAGTTTCACGTCGTTCTACGAGCAGTACTTC. This sequence joins TRBV27 and TRBJ2-7; no clear D gene. From germline, CDR1 is MNHEY and CDR2 SMNVEV (reference sequence). Trimming pared 3 bases from V and 3 bases from J, leaving 9 bases between. This CDR3 has 13 amino acids.

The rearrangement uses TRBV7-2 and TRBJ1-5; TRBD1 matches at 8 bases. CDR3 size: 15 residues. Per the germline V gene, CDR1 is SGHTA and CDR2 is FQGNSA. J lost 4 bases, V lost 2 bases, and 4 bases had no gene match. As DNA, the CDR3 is TGTGCCAGCAGCTTACAGGGGGCGCGAAATCAGCCCCAGCATTTT. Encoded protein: CASSLQGARNQPQHF.

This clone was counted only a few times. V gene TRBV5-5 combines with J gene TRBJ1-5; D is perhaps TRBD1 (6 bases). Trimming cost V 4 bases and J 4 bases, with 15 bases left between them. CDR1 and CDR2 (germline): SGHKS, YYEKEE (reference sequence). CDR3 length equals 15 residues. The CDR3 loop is CASSIGQTDNQPQHF. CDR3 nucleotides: TGTGCCAGCAGCATCGGACAGACGGATAATCAGCCCCAGCATTTT.

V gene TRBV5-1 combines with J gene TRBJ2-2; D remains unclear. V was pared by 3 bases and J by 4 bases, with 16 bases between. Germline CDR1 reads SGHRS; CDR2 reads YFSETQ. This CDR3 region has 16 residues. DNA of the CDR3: TGCGCCAGCAGCTCTTTGCTCCAGACGACCACCGGGGAGCTGTTTTTT. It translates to CASSSLLQTTTGELFF. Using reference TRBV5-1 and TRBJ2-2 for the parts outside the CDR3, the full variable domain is KAGVTQTPRYLIKTRGQQVTLSCSPISGHRSVSWYQQTPGQGLQFLFEYFSETQRNKGNFPGRFSGRQFSNSRSEMNVSTLELGDSALYLCASSSLLQTTTGELFFGEGSRLTVL.

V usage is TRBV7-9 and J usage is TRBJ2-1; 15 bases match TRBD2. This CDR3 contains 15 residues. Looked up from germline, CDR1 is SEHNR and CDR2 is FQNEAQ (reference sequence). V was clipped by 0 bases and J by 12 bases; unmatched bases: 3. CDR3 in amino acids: CASSLAGLAGGVQFF. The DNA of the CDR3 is TGTGCCAGCAGCTTAGCGGGACTAGCGGGAGGAGTGCAGTTCTTC.

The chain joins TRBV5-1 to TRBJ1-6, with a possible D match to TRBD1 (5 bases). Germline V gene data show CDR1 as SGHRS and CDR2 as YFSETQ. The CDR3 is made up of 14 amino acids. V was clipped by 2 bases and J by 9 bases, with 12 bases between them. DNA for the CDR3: TGCGCCAGCAGCTTTGGCCAGGGATCTTCACCCCTCCACTTT. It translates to CASSFGQGSSPLHF.

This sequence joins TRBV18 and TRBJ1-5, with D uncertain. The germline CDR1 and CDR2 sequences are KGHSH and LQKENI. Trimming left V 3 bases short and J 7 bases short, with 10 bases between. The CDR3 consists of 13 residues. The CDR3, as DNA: TGTGCCAGCTCACCCTCCGGGAACCAGCCCCAGCATTTT. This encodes CASSPSGNQPQHF.

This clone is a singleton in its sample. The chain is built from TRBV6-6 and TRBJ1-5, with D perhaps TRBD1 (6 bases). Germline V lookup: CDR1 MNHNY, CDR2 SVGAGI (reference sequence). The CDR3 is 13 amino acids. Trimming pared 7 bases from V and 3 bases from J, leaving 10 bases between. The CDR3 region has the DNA TGTGCCAGCACCGGACAGTTCAATCAGCCCCAGCATTTT. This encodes CASTGQFNQPQHF.

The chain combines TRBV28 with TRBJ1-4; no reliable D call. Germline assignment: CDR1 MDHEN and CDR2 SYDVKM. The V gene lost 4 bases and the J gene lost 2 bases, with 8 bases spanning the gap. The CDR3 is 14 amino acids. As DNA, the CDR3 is TGTGCCAGCAGTTCCCTGGGCACTAATGAAAAACTGTTTTTT. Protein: CASSSLGTNEKLFF.

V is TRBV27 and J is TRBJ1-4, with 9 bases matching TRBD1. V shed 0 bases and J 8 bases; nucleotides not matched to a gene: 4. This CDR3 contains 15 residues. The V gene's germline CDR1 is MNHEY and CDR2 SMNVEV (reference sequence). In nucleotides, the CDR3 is TGTGCCAGCAGTTTATCGGGACAGGGTGACGAAAAACTGTTTTTT. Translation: CASSLSGQGDEKLFF.

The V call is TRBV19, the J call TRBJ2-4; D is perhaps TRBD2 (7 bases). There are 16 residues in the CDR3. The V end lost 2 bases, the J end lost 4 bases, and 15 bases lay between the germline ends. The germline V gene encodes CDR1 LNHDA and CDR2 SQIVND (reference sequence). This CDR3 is CASSIRVSGTKNIQYF. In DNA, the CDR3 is TGTGCCAGTAGTATAAGAGTGAGCGGGACAAAAAACATTCAGTACTTC.

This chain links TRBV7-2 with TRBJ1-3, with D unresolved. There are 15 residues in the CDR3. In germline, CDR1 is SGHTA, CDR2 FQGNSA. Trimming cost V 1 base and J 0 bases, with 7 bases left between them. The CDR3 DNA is TGTGCCAGCAGCTTAGACCACCTCTCTGGAAACACCATATATTTT. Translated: CASSLDHLSGNTIYF.